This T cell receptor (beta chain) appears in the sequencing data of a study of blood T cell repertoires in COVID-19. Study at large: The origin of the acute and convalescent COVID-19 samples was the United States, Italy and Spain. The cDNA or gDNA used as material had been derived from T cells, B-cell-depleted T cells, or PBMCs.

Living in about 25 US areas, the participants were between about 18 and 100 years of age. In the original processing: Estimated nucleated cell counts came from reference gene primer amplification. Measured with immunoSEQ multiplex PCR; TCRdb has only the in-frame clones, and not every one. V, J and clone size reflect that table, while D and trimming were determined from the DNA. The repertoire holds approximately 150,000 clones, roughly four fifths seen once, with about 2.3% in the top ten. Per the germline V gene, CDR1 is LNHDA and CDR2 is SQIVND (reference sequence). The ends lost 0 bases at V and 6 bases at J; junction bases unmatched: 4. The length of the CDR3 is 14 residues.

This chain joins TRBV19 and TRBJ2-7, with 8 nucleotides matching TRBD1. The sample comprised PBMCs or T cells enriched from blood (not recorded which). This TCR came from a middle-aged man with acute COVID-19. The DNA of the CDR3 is TGTGCCAGTAGTATAGAAGGGACAGGAGGCGAGCAGTACTTC. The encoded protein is CASSIEGTGGEQYF. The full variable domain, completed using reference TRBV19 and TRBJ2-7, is DGGITQSPKYLFRKEGQNVTLSCEQNLNHDAMYWYRQDPGQGLRLIYYSQIVNDFQKGDIAEGYSVSREKKESFPLTVTSAQKNPTAFYLCASSIEGTGGEQYFGPGTRLTVT.